These 8 T cell receptor beta chains were sequenced from one sample in a study of chemoradiotherapy in HPV16-positive cancers. The assay was immunoSEQ multiplex PCR, and TCRdb's table has in-frame clones only and misses some. The sample consists of roughly 12,000 clones, around three fifths of them appearing once. This sample was taken from a patient who underwent chemoradiotherapy. The origin of the receptors is a human donor with HPV-associated anogenital cancer.

This clone has just a few counts. The chain carries TRBV27 and TRBJ2-7, with no clear D. Looked up from germline, CDR1 is MNHEY and CDR2 is SMNVEV (reference sequence). The CDR3 is 13 amino acids. The germline V and J ends were trimmed by 7 bases and 0 bases, with 10 bases remaining between them. As DNA, the CDR3 is TGTGCCAGCAATCCAGCGAGCTCCTACGAGCAGTACTTC. Translated: CASNPASSYEQYF.

The chain couples TRBV12-5 to TRBJ2-5; D is perhaps TRBD1 (5 bases). Germline CDR1 LGHNT, CDR2 FRNRAP. V was clipped by 0 bases and J by 4 bases, with 6 bases between them. The CDR3 is 13 amino acids. Here the CDR3 reads CASGLVRGETQYF. DNA of the CDR3: TGTGCTAGTGGTTTGGTAAGGGGAGAGACCCAGTACTTC.

The chain employs TRBV9 and TRBJ1-2; 7 bases are a match to TRBD1. The CDR3 has 13 amino acids. Germline V gene sequence: CDR1 SGDLS, CDR2 YYNGEE. The V gene end was trimmed by 4 bases and the J gene end by 5 bases; junction bases not matched to a gene: 5. CDR3 sequence reads: CASSYQGGYGYTF. The CDR3 nucleotides read TGTGCCAGCAGCTATCAGGGGGGGTATGGCTACACCTTC.

The chain employs TRBV7-8 and TRBJ1-2; no reliable D call. CDR3 length: 16 residues. Per germline, CDR1 SGHVS and CDR2 FQNEAQ. Trimming took 6 bases from V and 2 from J, leaving 19 bases between them. The CDR3 nucleotides are TGTGCCAGCAGTTGGGTCAAGGGATTTGTAAACTATGGCTACACCTTC. Translated: CASSWVKGFVNYGYTF.

The chain employs TRBV5-8 and TRBJ2-3; TRBD2 matches 11 bases. The CDR3 extends over 16 amino acids. J was trimmed by 6 bases and V by 4 bases; bases with no gene match: 10. Germline V gene lookup returns CDR1 SGHTS and CDR2 YDEGEE. The CDR3 sequence is CASSLRLAGPTDTQYF. As DNA, the CDR3 is TGTGCCAGCAGCCTACGACTAGCGGGGCCCACGGATACGCAGTATTTT.

The V gene is TRBV5-5, the J gene TRBJ2-7; no reliable D call. The CDR3 covers 14 residues. The germline V and J ends were trimmed by 2 bases and 0 bases, with 9 bases remaining between them. Germline assignment: CDR1 SGHKS and CDR2 YYEKEE (reference sequence). The CDR3 loop is CASSFGVGSYEQYF. CDR3 nucleotides: TGTGCCAGCAGCTTTGGTGTTGGCTCCTACGAGCAGTACTTC. Filled out from reference TRBV5-5 and TRBJ2-7, the complete variable domain reads DAGVTQSPTHLIKTRGQQVTLRCSPISGHKSVSWYQQVLGQGPQFIFQYYEKEERGRGNFPDRFSARQFPNYSSELNVNALLLGDSALYLCASSFGVGSYEQYFGPGTRLTVT.

The V call is TRBV5-6, the J call TRBJ1-2, with D unresolved. This CDR3 has 13 amino acids. V shed 0 bases and J shed 2 bases, with 5 bases lying between them. Germline V gene lookup returns CDR1 SGHDT and CDR2 YYEEEE. The CDR3 bases are TGTGCCAGCAGCTTGGTTGGGAACTATGGCTACACCTTC. Residues: CASSLVGNYGYTF.

V is TRBV29-1 and J is TRBJ1-2; TRBD1 might be the D (5 bases). Germline CDR1 and CDR2: SQVTM and ANQGSEA. Between the trimmed V and J ends, which lost 1 base and 7 bases, there was a span of 10 bases. CDR3 size: 12 residues. This CDR3 is CSVEGGDGGYTF. The CDR3 DNA reads TGCAGCGTTGAAGGAGGGGACGGTGGCTACACCTTC.